Detailed here is one T cell receptor beta chain. The data belong to a study of cytomegalovirus exposure and HLA in healthy donors. CDR1 is SNHLY, CDR2 FYNNEI, per germline. The CDR3 has 15 residues. V gave up 3 bases and J gave up 1 base; unmatched junction bases: 5. PCR primers comprised 60 Vbeta and 13 Jbeta primers. Data came from immunoSEQ multiplex PCR; TCRdb stores just in-frame clones and leaves some out. The sample includes tens of thousands of clones, more than 70% seen only once; the top ten take around 2.7%. The clonotype was recovered from a male donor in good health and CMV-seropositive. This chain links TRBV2 with TRBJ1-1; 7 nucleotides line up with TRBD1. The specimen sequenced was PBMCs. CDR3 loop: CASSDPGQPNTEAFF. CDR3 DNA sequence: TGTGCCAGCAGTGACCCGGGACAGCCGAACACTGAAGCTTTCTTT.